This T cell receptor (beta chain) was identified in a study of shared clonotypes between healthy human individuals. The study, taken as a whole, reports: Shared clonotypes: 4.5% to 5% naive CD4, about 3.3% naive CD8, roughly 2.4% memory CD4, about 0.41% memory CD8.

With respect to this clone: No antigen is known for it.

Profiling relied on immunoSEQ multiplex PCR, and the TCRdb table lists in-frame clones only, not all of them. Among millions of clones listed, approximately 94% were seen once. Naive CD8 cells lacked CD45RO, underwent positive selection for CCR7 and left out terminally differentiated effector memory CD45RA+ cells. Germline V gene lookup returns CDR1 MNHEY and CDR2 SVGAGI. Germline trimming cut 0 bases from V and 2 bases from J; bases unmatched to any gene: 6. The CDR3 extends over 16 amino acids. The material sequenced was naive CD8+ T cells from PBMCs. The gene calls are TRBV6-5 and TRBJ2-7; 8 nucleotides align to TRBD1. The TCR sequence derives from a man aged 18 to 30 in good health. Some clones in this sample may be carry-over from other donors' samples. CDR3 bases: TGTGCCAGCAGTTACTCAACAGGGGGAGTCGCCTACGAGCAGTACTTC. Amino acid sequence: CASSYSTGGVAYEQYF.